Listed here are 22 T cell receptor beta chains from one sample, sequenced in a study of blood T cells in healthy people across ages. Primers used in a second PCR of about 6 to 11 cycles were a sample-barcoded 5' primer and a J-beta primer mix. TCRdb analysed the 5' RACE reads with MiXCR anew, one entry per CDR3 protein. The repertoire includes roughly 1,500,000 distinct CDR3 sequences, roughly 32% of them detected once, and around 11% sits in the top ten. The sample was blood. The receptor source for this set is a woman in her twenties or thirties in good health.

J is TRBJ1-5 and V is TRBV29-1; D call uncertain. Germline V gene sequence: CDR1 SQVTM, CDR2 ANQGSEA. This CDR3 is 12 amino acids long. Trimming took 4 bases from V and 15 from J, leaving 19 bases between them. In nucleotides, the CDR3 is TGCAGCGTTGTGTCCTTCGAAAGGGCCGGGCATTTT. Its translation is CSVVSFERAGHF.

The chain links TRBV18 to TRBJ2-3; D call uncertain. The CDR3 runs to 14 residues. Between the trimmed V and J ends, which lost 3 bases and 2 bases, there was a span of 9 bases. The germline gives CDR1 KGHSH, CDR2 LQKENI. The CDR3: CASSPRHLTDTQYF. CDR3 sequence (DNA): TGTGCCAGCTCACCGCGACACCTCACAGATACGCAGTATTTT.

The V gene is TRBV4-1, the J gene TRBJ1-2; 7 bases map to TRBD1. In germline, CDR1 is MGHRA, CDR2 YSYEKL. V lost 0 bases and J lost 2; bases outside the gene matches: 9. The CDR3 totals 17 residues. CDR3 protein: CASSQDPTKTGNYGYTF. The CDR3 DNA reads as TGCGCCAGCAGCCAAGATCCCACCAAGACAGGGAACTATGGCTACACCTTC.

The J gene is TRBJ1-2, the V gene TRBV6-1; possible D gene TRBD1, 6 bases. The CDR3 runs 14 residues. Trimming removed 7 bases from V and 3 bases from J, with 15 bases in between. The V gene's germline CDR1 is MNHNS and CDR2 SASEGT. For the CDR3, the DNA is TGTGCCAGCACCCAAAAGGGACAAGACTATGGCTACACCTTC. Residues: CASTQKGQDYGYTF.

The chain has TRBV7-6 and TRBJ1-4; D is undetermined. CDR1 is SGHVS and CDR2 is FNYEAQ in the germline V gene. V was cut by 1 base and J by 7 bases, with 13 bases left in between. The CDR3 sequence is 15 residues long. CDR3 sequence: CASSLGGGASEKLFF. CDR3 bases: TGTGCCAGCAGCTTAGGAGGAGGAGCTAGTGAAAAACTGTTTTTT. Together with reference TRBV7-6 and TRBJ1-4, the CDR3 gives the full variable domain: GAGVSQSPRYKVTKRGQDVALRCDPISGHVSLYWYRQALGQGPEFLTYFNYEAQQDKSGLPNDRFSAERPEGSISTLTIQRTEQRDSAMYRCASSLGGGASEKLFFGSGTQLSVL.

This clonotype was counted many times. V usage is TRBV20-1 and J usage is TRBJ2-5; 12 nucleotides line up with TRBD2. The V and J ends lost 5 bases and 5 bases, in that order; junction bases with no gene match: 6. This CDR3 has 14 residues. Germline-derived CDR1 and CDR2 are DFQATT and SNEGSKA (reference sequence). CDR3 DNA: TGCAGTGCTCTAGCGGGAGGGGTGGGGGAGACCCAGTACTTC. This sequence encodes CSALAGGVGETQYF.

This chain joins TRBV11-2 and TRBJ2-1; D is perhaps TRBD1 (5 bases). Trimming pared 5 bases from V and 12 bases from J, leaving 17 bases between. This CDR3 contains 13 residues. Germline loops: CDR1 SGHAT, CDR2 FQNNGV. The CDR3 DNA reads TGTGCCAGCAGCCCGCTAGTGGGGCTTGGGCAGTTCTTC. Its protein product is CASSPLVGLGQFF.

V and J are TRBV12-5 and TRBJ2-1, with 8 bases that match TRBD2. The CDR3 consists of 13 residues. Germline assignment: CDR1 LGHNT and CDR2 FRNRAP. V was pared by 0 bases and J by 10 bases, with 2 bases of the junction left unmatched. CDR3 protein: CASGLVPGGEQFF. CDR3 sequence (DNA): TGTGCTAGTGGTTTGGTCCCGGGGGGGGAGCAGTTCTTC. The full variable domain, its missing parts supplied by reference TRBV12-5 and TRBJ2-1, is DARVTQTPRHKVTEMGQEVTMRCQPILGHNTVFWYRQTMMQGLELLAYFRNRAPLDDSGMPKDRFSAEMPDATLATLKIQPSEPRDSAVYFCASGLVPGGEQFFGPGTRLTVL.

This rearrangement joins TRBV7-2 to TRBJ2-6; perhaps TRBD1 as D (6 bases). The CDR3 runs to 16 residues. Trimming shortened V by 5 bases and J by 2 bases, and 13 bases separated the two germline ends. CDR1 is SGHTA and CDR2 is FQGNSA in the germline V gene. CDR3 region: CASSHYTGTGANVLTF. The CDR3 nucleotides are TGTGCCAGCAGCCACTATACAGGGACTGGGGCCAACGTCCTGACTTTC.

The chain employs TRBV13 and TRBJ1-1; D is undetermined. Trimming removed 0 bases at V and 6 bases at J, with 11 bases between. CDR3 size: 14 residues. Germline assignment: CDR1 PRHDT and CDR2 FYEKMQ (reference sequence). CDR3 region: CASSLGTNGAEAFF. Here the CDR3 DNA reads TGTGCCAGCAGCTTAGGAACAAACGGGGCTGAAGCTTTCTTT.

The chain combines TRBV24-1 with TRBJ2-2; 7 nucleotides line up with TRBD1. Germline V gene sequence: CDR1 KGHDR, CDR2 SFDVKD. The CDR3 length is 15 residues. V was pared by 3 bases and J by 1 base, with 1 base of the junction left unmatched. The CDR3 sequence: CATSDRTGNTGELFF. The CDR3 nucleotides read TGTGCCACCAGTGATAGGACAGGGAACACCGGGGAGCTGTTTTTT.

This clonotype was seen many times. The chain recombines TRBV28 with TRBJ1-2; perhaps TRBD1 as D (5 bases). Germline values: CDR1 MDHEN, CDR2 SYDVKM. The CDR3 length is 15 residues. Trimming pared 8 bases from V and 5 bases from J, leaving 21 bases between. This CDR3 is CASYPWGTATYGYTF. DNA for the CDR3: TGTGCCAGCTACCCCTGGGGGACCGCTACTTATGGCTACACCTTC.

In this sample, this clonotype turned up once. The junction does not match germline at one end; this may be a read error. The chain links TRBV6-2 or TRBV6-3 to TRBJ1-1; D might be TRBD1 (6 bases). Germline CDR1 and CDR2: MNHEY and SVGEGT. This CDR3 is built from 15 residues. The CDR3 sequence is CASSYSPGADTETFF. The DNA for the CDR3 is TGTGCCAGCAGTTACTCTCCAGGGGCGGACACTGAAACTTTCTTT.

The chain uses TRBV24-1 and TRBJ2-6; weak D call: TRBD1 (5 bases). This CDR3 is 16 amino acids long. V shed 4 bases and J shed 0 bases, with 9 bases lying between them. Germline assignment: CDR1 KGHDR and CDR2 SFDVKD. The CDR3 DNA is TGTGCCACCAGTGAATCAGGGATCTCTGGGGCCAACGTCCTGACTTTC. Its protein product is CATSESGISGANVLTF.

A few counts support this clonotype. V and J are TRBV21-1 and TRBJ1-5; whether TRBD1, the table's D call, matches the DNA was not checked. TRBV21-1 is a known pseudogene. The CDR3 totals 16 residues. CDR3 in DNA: TGTGCCAGCAGCGTCCATCCGGGACAAGGCAATCAGCCCCAGCATTTT. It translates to CASSVHPGQGNQPQHF.

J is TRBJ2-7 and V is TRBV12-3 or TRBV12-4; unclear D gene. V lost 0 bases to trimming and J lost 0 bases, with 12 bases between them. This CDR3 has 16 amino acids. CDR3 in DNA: TGTGCCAGCAGTTTAGCTAGTATCCGTTACTCCTACGAGCAGTACTTC. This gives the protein CASSLASIRYSYEQYF.

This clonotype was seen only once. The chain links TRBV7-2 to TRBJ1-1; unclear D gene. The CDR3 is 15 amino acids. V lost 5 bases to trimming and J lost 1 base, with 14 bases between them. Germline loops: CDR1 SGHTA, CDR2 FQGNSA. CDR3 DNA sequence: TGTGCCAGCAGCGCCCGACAAGGTTCGAACACTGAAGCTTTCTTT. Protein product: CASSARQGSNTEAFF.

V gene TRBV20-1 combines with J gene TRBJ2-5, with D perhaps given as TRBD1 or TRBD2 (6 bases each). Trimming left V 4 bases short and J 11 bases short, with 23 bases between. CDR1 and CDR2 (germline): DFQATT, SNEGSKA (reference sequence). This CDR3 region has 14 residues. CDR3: CSATVSGAYNEQYF. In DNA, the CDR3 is TGCAGTGCTACCGTTTCGGGGGCTTACAATGAGCAGTACTTC.

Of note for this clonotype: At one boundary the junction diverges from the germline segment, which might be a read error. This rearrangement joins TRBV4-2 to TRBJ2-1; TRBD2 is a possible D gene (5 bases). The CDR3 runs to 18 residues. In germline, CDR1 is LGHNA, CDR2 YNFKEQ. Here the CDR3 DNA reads TGTGTCAGCAGCCAAGAGACGGAAGCGGCCCCGTCCTACAATGAGCAGTTCTTC. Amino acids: CVSSQETEAAPSYNEQFF.

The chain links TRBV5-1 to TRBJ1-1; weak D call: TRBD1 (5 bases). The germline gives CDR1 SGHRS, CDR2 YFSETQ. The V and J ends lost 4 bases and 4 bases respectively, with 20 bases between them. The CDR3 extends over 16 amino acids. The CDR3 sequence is CASSRAGDPGSTEAFF. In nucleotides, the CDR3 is TGCGCCAGCAGCAGGGCGGGGGACCCAGGGAGCACTGAAGCTTTCTTT. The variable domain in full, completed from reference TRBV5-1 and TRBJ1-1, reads KAGVTQTPRYLIKTRGQQVTLSCSPISGHRSVSWYQQTPGQGLQFLFEYFSETQRNKGNFPGRFSGRQFSNSRSEMNVSTLELGDSALYLCASSRAGDPGSTEAFFGQGTRLTVV.

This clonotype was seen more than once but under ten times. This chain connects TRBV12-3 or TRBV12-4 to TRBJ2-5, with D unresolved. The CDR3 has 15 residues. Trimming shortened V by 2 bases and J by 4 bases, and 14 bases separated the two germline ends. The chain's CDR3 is CASSLLSQWGETQYF. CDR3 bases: TGTGCCAGCAGTTTATTATCCCAGTGGGGAGAGACCCAGTACTTC.

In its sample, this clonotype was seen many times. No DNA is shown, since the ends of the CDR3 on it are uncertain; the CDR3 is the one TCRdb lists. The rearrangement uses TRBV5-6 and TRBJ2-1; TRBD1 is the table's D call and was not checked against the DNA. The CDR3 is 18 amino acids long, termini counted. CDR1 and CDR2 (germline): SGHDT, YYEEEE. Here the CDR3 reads CASSRRMSSSSGQGEQFF.